The 19 T cell receptor beta chains below come from one sample, sequenced in a study of CD8 T cells in ankylosing spondylitis. TCRdb passed the 5' RACE reads through MiXCR, listing each CDR3 protein once. This sample has 150,000 to 200,000 distinct CDR3 sequences, with under 35% found just once. The material sequenced was synovial fluid, either unsorted or a sorted T cell fraction (not recorded which). The origin of the receptors is a male donor with ankylosing spondylitis.

The chain recombines TRBV7-6 with TRBJ1-3; tentatively, D is TRBD1 (5 bases). Trimming cost V 5 bases and J 0 bases, with 11 bases left between them. This CDR3 has 15 amino acids. CDR1 SGHVS and CDR2 FNYEAQ come from the germline V gene. As DNA, the CDR3 is TGTGCCAGCAGCACTCTACAGGTCTCTGGAAACACCATATATTTT. It translates to CASSTLQVSGNTIYF. Using reference TRBV7-6 and TRBJ1-3 for the parts outside the CDR3, the full variable domain is GAGVSQSPRYKVTKRGQDVALRCDPISGHVSLYWYRQALGQGPEFLTYFNYEAQQDKSGLPNDRFSAERPEGSISTLTIQRTEQRDSAMYRCASSTLQVSGNTIYFGEGSWLTVV.

The chain couples TRBV7-2 to TRBJ2-1, with D perhaps matching TRBD2 (6 bases). The V end was cut by 5 bases, the J end by 6 bases, with 14 bases between. The CDR3 contains 14 residues. CDR1 is SGHTA and CDR2 is FQGNSA in the germline V gene. CDR3 amino acids: CASSPLAGFNEQFF. The CDR3 region has the DNA TGTGCCAGCAGCCCCTTGGCGGGGTTCAATGAGCAGTTCTTC.

This clonotype was recorded at least ten times. The J gene is TRBJ2-5, the V gene TRBV7-2; 14 nucleotides agree with TRBD2. The germline CDR1 and CDR2 sequences are SGHTA and FQGNSA. Trimming at V came to 5 bases and at J to 5 bases, leaving 4 bases not matched to a gene. This CDR3 spans 15 amino acids. DNA of the CDR3: TGTGCCAGCAGCAAACGGACTAGCGGGGGGGAGACCCAGTACTTC. Translating gives CASSKRTSGGETQYF.

The table lists this clonotype with many counts. The V and J genes are TRBV6-5 and TRBJ2-7; D gene ambiguous. V lost 3 bases to trimming and J lost 6 bases, with 18 bases between them. The CDR3 totals 15 residues. The germline V gene encodes CDR1 MNHEY and CDR2 SVGAGI. The DNA of the CDR3 is TGTGCCAGCAGTTATTTATCGGGTAGGAGCATCGAGCAGTACTTC. Its translation is CASSYLSGRSIEQYF.

CDR3 DNA: TGTGCCAGCAGCATAAGAGGGGGCGATGAGCAGTTCTTC. This encodes CASSIRGGDEQFF. The J gene is TRBJ2-1, the V gene TRBV7-9; 7 nucleotides agree with TRBD1. The CDR3 loop spans 13 amino acids. CDR1 is SEHNR, CDR2 FQNEAQ, per germline (reference sequence). J gave up 8 bases and V 5 bases, and 6 bases lay outside the gene matches.

This clonotype was seen a few times. V gene TRBV28 combines with J gene TRBJ2-3; no clear D gene. Germline V gene lookup returns CDR1 MDHEN and CDR2 SYDVKM. Trimming took 2 bases from V and 4 from J, leaving 4 bases between them. The CDR3 runs to 12 residues. The CDR3 coding sequence is TGTGCCAGCAGTTTAGGCTCAGATACGCAGTATTTT. Translation gives CASSLGSDTQYF.

The chain is built from TRBV6-1 and TRBJ1-4, with a weak D call TRBD1 (5 bases). The ends were cut back, 6 bases at V and 7 bases at J, with 12 bases in the middle. The CDR3 extends over 13 amino acids. Germline V gene lookup returns CDR1 MNHNS and CDR2 SASEGT. CDR3 nucleotide sequence: TGTGCCAGCAGAATGTCTAGGGGTGAAAAACTGTTTTTT. Translating it yields CASRMSRGEKLFF.

This clonotype appeared a few times. The J gene is TRBJ2-7, the V gene TRBV4-1; 7 nucleotides line up with TRBD2. Trimming removed 4 bases from V and 1 base from J; junction bases left unmatched: 10. Per the germline V gene, CDR1 is MGHRA and CDR2 is YSYEKL. The CDR3 has 16 residues. Here the CDR3 DNA reads TGCGCCAGCAGCCGAGCCGGGGGAGCGGGGTCCTACGAGCAGTACTTC. Protein: CASSRAGGAGSYEQYF.

This clonotype was found a few times. The chain combines TRBV7-2 with TRBJ1-2; D remains ambiguous. The CDR3 is 13 amino acids. Looked up from germline, CDR1 is SGHTA and CDR2 is FQGNSA. V was clipped by 0 bases and J by 7 bases, with 9 bases between them. CDR3 loop: CASSLAGYRGYTF. The CDR3 nucleotides read TGTGCCAGCAGCTTAGCGGGGTATCGTGGCTACACCTTC.

This clonotype has a count of ten or more. The chain joins TRBV7-9 to TRBJ2-7; D is unclear. The CDR3 has 13 amino acids. Trimming pared 0 bases from V and 6 bases from J, leaving 9 bases between. Germline V gene data show CDR1 as SEHNR and CDR2 as FQNEAQ (reference sequence). CDR3 coding DNA: TGTGCCAGCAGCTTAGCGGCCTGGAGCGAGCAGTACTTC. This gives the protein CASSLAAWSEQYF.

CDR3 in DNA: TGTGCCAGCAGCTTAGGACCGGGACTAGCATCCGATACGCAGTATTTT. Translation: CASSLGPGLASDTQYF. The chain links TRBV7-2 to TRBJ2-3; TRBD2 agrees at 9 bases. Looked up from germline, CDR1 is SGHTA and CDR2 is FQGNSA. The CDR3 has 16 amino acids. The J segment lost 6 bases and the V segment lost 1 base, leaving 8 bases of the junction unmatched. The variable domain in full, completed from reference TRBV7-2 and TRBJ2-3, reads GAGVSQSPSNKVTEKGKDVELRCDPISGHTALYWYRQSLGQGLEFLIYFQGNSAPDKSGLPSDRFSAERTGGSVSTLTIQRTQQEDSAVYLCASSLGPGLASDTQYFGPGTRLTVL.

This clonotype rates as large. This CDR3 reads CSAPSLAAEQFF. The CDR3 DNA follows: TGCAGTGCTCCCTCCCTAGCAGCCGAGCAGTTCTTC. This chain uses TRBV20-1 with TRBJ2-1; possibly TRBD2 for D (5 bases). The CDR3 is 12 amino acids. Germline values: CDR1 DFQATT, CDR2 SNEGSKA (reference sequence). Trimming took 5 bases from V and 10 from J, leaving 15 bases between them.

The V call is TRBV29-1, the J call TRBJ2-7; the match to TRBD1 covers 8 bases. Germline loops: CDR1 SQVTM, CDR2 ANQGSEA. The CDR3 has 15 residues. J gave up 6 bases and V 2 bases, and 12 bases lay outside the gene matches. As DNA, the CDR3 is TGCAGCGTTGAACCTCGCGGACAGGGACGCGGCGAGCAGTACTTC. Translating it yields CSVEPRGQGRGEQYF.

A few counts support this clonotype. This chain joins TRBV6-2 or TRBV6-3 and TRBJ2-2, with 13 nucleotides matching TRBD2. The CDR3 runs to 17 residues. CDR1 and CDR2 from the germline V gene are MNHEY and SVGEGT. V trimming: 2 bases; J trimming: 8 bases; junction bases outside the gene matches: 8. The CDR3 DNA follows: TGTGCCAGCAGTTACGGAGGACTAGCGGGAGTGACAGGGGAGCTGTTTTTT. Its protein is CASSYGGLAGVTGELFF.

This chain joins TRBV20-1 and TRBJ2-5; the D is unclear. The germline V gene encodes CDR1 DFQATT and CDR2 SNEGSKA (reference sequence). V was clipped by 4 bases and J by 0 bases, with 9 bases between them. CDR3 length: 13 residues. For the CDR3, the DNA is TGCAGTGCTAAGTTTGGTCACCAAGAGACCCAGTACTTC. It is translated as CSAKFGHQETQYF.

The gene calls are TRBV9 and TRBJ2-3; the D is unclear. Trimming shortened V by 3 bases and J by 6 bases, and 14 bases separated the two germline ends. The CDR3 consists of 14 residues. Germline lookup yields CDR1 SGDLS and CDR2 YYNGEE. CDR3 region: CASSGGSVYDTQYF. The CDR3 DNA reads as TGTGCCAGCAGCGGAGGCTCAGTCTACGATACGCAGTATTTT.

The CDR3 DNA reads as TGTGCCAGCAGGAGACAGAGCGACTCCTACAATGAGCAGTTCTTC. It specifies CASRRQSDSYNEQFF. The V and J genes are TRBV27 and TRBJ2-1, with D maybe TRBD1 (5 bases). V was pared by 6 bases and J by 0 bases, with 12 bases between. Germline V gives CDR1 MNHEY, CDR2 SMNVEV (reference sequence). This CDR3 is 15 amino acids long.

This chain links TRBV16 with TRBJ2-5; D gene unclear. Trimming removed 1 base from V and 2 bases from J, with 8 bases in between. The germline CDR1 and CDR2 sequences are KGHSY and FQNENV. CDR3 length: 14 amino acids. The CDR3 DNA reads TGTGCCAGCAGCCAATTGAGGCCACAAGAGACCCAGTACTTC. Encoded protein: CASSQLRPQETQYF. The full variable domain, completed using reference TRBV16 and TRBJ2-5, is GEEVAQTPKHLVRGEGQKAKLYCAPIKGHSYVFWYQQVLKNEFKFLISFQNENVFDETGMPKERFSAKCLPNSPCSLEIQATKLEDSAVYFCASSQLRPQETQYFGPGTRLLVL.

The rearrangement uses TRBV7-6 and TRBJ2-2; 9 bases agree with TRBD2. Germline CDR1 is SGHVS and CDR2 is FNYEAQ. With 4 bases clipped from V and 4 bases from J, the junction kept 7 bases outside the gene matches. The CDR3 contains 16 residues. This CDR3 is CASSSLAGVLTGELFF. The CDR3 DNA follows: TGTGCCAGCAGCTCCTTAGCGGGAGTACTCACCGGGGAGCTGTTTTTT. The full variable domain, completed using reference TRBV7-6 and TRBJ2-2, is GAGVSQSPRYKVTKRGQDVALRCDPISGHVSLYWYRQALGQGPEFLTYFNYEAQQDKSGLPNDRFSAERPEGSISTLTIQRTEQRDSAMYRCASSSLAGVLTGELFFGEGSRLTVL.